These T cell receptor beta chains were read from a single sample in a study of shared clonotypes between healthy human individuals. Clones were sequenced by immunoSEQ multiplex PCR, and TCRdb holds only the in-frame ones, with some missing. The table records approximately 530,000 clones, about 96% of them present only once. The sample taken for sequencing was naive CD4+ T cells sorted from blood. The source of these receptors is a woman aged 25 to 39 in good health. Both conserved end residues are part of each CDR3. D genes are given only for firm matches. Rows may omit the clone size; those that give it use once, few, many or a size class.

cdr3_length d_call j_call v_call clone_size cdr3_aa cdr3_nt
17 TRBD1 TRBJ2-1 TRBV18 NA CASSPTTTGLGGNEQFF TGTGCCAGCTCACCGACTACGACAGGGCTTGGTGGCAATGAGCAGTTCTTC
14 NA TRBJ1-4 TRBV9 NA CASSVLGVNEKLFF TGTGCCAGCAGCGTTCTCGGGGTTAATGAAAAACTGTTTTTT
15 TRBD2 TRBJ2-7 TRBV27 NA CASRAGTSGSYEQYF TGTGCCAGCAGAGCCGGGACTAGCGGTTCCTACGAGCAGTACTTC
14 NA TRBJ2-3 TRBV5-1 NA CASTDRTSTDTQYF TGCGCCAGTACTGACAGGACAAGCACAGATACGCAGTATTTT
13 TRBD1 TRBJ2-7 TRBV6-1 NA CASTGQGAWEQYF TGTGCCAGCACGGGACAGGGGGCTTGGGAGCAGTACTTC
13 TRBD2 TRBJ2-5 TRBV5-6 NA CASSQTSGETQYF TGTGCCAGCAGTCAAACTAGCGGTGAGACCCAGTACTTC
15 TRBD1 TRBJ2-6 TRBV28 few CASSPRGQGANVLTF TGTGCCAGCAGTCCCAGGGGGCAAGGGGCCAACGTCCTGACTTTC
13 NA TRBJ1-1 TRBV7-8 NA CASSLVPGTEAFF TGTGCCAGCAGCTTAGTCCCTGGGACTGAAGCTTTCTTT
12 NA TRBJ2-1 TRBV18 NA CASSPPLDEQFF TGTGCCAGCTCACCCCCGTTGGATGAGCAGTTCTTC
16 NA TRBJ2-3 TRBV28 NA CASSPEGGGGTDTQYF TGTGCCAGCAGTCCTGAAGGGGGAGGGGGCACAGATACGCAGTATTTT
12 NA TRBJ2-1 TRBV4-2 NA CASSQASNEQFF TGTGCCAGCAGCCAAGCGAGCAATGAGCAGTTCTTC
13 TRBD2 TRBJ2-1 TRBV28 NA CASSLLAGNEQFF TGTGCCAGCAGTTTACTAGCGGGAAATGAGCAGTTCTTC
14 NA TRBJ2-5 TRBV19 NA CASTPGGKRETQYF TGTGCCAGTACCCCAGGGGGGAAGAGGGAGACCCAGTACTTC
14 TRBD1 TRBJ2-3 TRBV30 NA CAWSVNQGADTQYF TGTGCCTGGAGTGTAAACCAGGGGGCAGATACGCAGTATTTT
19 TRBD2 TRBJ2-1 TRBV28 NA CASSPSGTRGVPNYNEQFF TGTGCCAGCAGTCCATCCGGGACTAGGGGGGTCCCAAACTACAATGAGCAGTTCTTC
13 NA TRBJ1-4 TRBV28 NA CASSFSFNEKLFF TGTGCCAGCAGTTTTAGTTTTAATGAAAAACTGTTTTTT
13 NA TRBJ2-7 TRBV28 NA CASMDRGAYEQYF TGTGCCAGCATGGATAGGGGGGCCTACGAGCAGTACTTC